One sample yielded the 27 T cell receptor beta chains listed below, sequenced in a study of blood T cell repertoires in COVID-19. Method: immunoSEQ multiplex PCR; TCRdb's copy keeps in-frame clones and lacks some. The data show hundreds of thousands of clones, around 92% seen once. The sample consisted of peripheral blood. These receptor sequences come from a young woman with COVID-19, enrolled during active disease.

The J gene is TRBJ1-4, the V gene TRBV2; maybe TRBD1 (5 bases). Trimming shortened V by 2 bases and J by 8 bases, and 15 bases separated the two germline ends. The CDR3 has 15 amino acids. CDR1 is SNHLY and CDR2 is FYNNEI in the germline V gene. The CDR3 bases are TGTGCCAGCAGTGAACGCGGCAGGGCTGGAGAAAAACTGTTTTTT. Its translation is CASSERGRAGEKLFF.

The V call is TRBV7-2, the J call TRBJ2-5, with D possibly being TRBD1 (6 bases). CDR1 and CDR2 from the germline V gene are SGHTA and FQGNSA. CDR3 size: 16 residues. V gave up 5 bases and J gave up 2 bases, with 18 bases separating them. The CDR3 bases are TGTGCCAGCAGCCCCTACGGACAGCTTAATCAAGAGACCCAGTACTTC. Translation gives CASSPYGQLNQETQYF.

This clone was observed a handful of times. The J gene is TRBJ2-7, the V gene TRBV5-4; maybe TRBD1 (5 bases). The V gene's germline CDR1 is SGHNT and CDR2 YYREEE (reference sequence). Trimming shortened V by 4 bases and J by 2 bases, and 13 bases separated the two germline ends. The CDR3 totals 14 residues. CDR3 region: CASSNRTPTYEQYF. DNA of the CDR3: TGTGCCAGCAGCAATAGGACACCGACCTACGAGCAGTACTTC.

This rearrangement joins TRBV28 to TRBJ1-1; D unresolved. Trimming left V 2 bases short and J 1 base short, with 14 bases between. The CDR3 sequence is 16 residues long. In germline, CDR1 is MDHEN, CDR2 SYDVKM. CDR3 in DNA: TGTGCCAGCAGTTTAGGGGTGGGTAGCGGGAACACTGAAGCTTTCTTT. Translating it yields CASSLGVGSGNTEAFF. Variable domain in full (rest from reference TRBV28 and TRBJ1-1): DVKVTQSSRYLVKRTGEKVFLECVQDMDHENMFWYRQDPGLGLRLIYFSYDVKMKEKGDIPEGYSVSREKKERFSLILESASTNQTSMYLCASSLGVGSGNTEAFFGQGTRLTVV.

The chain combines TRBV11-3 with TRBJ1-1; D might be TRBD1 (5 bases). V shed 1 base and J shed 1 base, with 7 bases lying between them. The CDR3 length is 14 residues. Germline V gene data show CDR1 as SGHNT and CDR2 as YENEEA. CDR3: CASSLGRANTEAFF. In nucleotides, the CDR3 is TGTGCCAGCAGCTTAGGCAGGGCGAACACTGAAGCTTTCTTT.

The V and J genes are TRBV14 and TRBJ2-1; 10 nucleotides agree with TRBD1. This CDR3 spans 15 amino acids. Germline V gives CDR1 SGHDN, CDR2 FVKESK. V shed 4 bases and J 4 bases; nucleotides not matched to a gene: 4. This CDR3 reads CASSLGQGVYNEQFF. CDR3 nucleotide sequence: TGTGCCAGCAGCCTAGGACAGGGGGTATACAATGAGCAGTTCTTC.

This rearrangement joins TRBV7-9 to TRBJ1-1, with a weak D call TRBD1 (5 bases). Per germline, CDR1 SEHNR and CDR2 FQNEAQ (reference sequence). The CDR3 length is 13 residues. Trimming took off 3 bases at V and 0 bases at J, with 5 bases between the two ends. The CDR3 region is CASSFRVNTEAFF. CDR3 bases: TGTGCCAGCAGCTTCAGGGTGAACACTGAAGCTTTCTTT.

The chain's CDR3 is CASSSALANSQLFF. CDR3 DNA: TGTGCCAGCAGCAGTGCACTAGCGAACTCCCAGCTGTTTTTT. The V call is TRBV5-4, the J call TRBJ2-2; 7 nucleotides align to TRBD2. V dropped 4 bases and J dropped 12; count of bases not matched to a gene: 12. Per the germline V gene, CDR1 is SGHNT and CDR2 is YYREEE (reference sequence). The CDR3 has 14 residues.

The rearrangement uses TRBV18 and TRBJ2-5; D is ambiguous. The germline V and J ends were trimmed by 6 bases and 5 bases, with 13 bases remaining between them. Looked up from germline, CDR1 is KGHSH and CDR2 is LQKENI. This CDR3 spans 13 amino acids. CDR3 sequence reads: CASSPPITETQYF. Here the CDR3 DNA reads TGTGCCAGCTCCCCCCCCATTACTGAGACCCAGTACTTC.

This chain uses TRBV28 with TRBJ2-3; the D gene is possibly TRBD2 (7 bases). Germline V gene sequence: CDR1 MDHEN, CDR2 SYDVKM. The V gene lost 6 bases and the J gene lost 3 bases, with 19 bases spanning the gap. The CDR3 is made up of 16 amino acids. The CDR3 nucleotides are TGTGCCAGCAGCCTAGGCCCCCGGGGGGCAACAGATACGCAGTATTTT. Protein sequence: CASSLGPRGATDTQYF.

This clone was counted once. J is TRBJ2-1 and V is TRBV6-4, with TRBD2 matching over 9 bases. The CDR3 runs to 11 residues. CDR1 is MRHNA and CDR2 is SNTAGT in the germline V gene. The junction had 0 bases not matched to a gene; V was cut back by 6 bases and J by 9 bases. CDR3 DNA: TGTGCCAGCAGAGCGGGGGGTGAGCAGTTCTTC. Translated: CASRAGGEQFF.

The chain uses TRBV2 and TRBJ2-2; D is perhaps TRBD2 (7 bases). V was cut by 3 bases and J by 16 bases, with 12 bases left in between. The CDR3 sequence is 11 residues long. Germline V lookup: CDR1 SNHLY, CDR2 FYNNEI. In nucleotides, the CDR3 is TGTGCCAGCAGTGATGGGGGGGCCTGGTTTTTT. This translates into CASSDGGAWFF.

The chain has TRBV27 and TRBJ1-5, with 9 positions matching TRBD1. J lost 6 bases, V lost 4 bases, and 1 base had no gene match. This CDR3 spans 13 amino acids. Germline V gene data show CDR1 as MNHEY and CDR2 as SMNVEV (reference sequence). The CDR3 nucleotides read TGTGCCAGCAGTTCGACAGGGGGTCAGCCCCAGCATTTT. This encodes CASSSTGGQPQHF.

The J gene is TRBJ2-3, the V gene TRBV19; D might be TRBD1 (5 bases). CDR1 and CDR2 (germline): LNHDA, SQIVND (reference sequence). The V and J ends lost 3 bases and 2 bases respectively, with 9 bases between them. This CDR3 is built from 14 residues. CDR3 nucleotides: TGTGCCAGTAGTATGGGGCTACCCACAGATACGCAGTATTTT. Protein: CASSMGLPTDTQYF.

The chain has TRBV4-3 and TRBJ1-3, with D uncertain. Between the trimmed V and J ends, which lost 1 base and 0 bases, there was a span of 7 bases. Germline values: CDR1 LGHNA, CDR2 YSLEER. This CDR3 is 15 amino acids long. Here the CDR3 DNA reads TGCGCCAGCAGCCAAGCGACAAGCTCTGGAAACACCATATATTTT. It encodes CASSQATSSGNTIYF.

The CDR3 sequence: CASSLGQITEAFF. CDR3 bases: TGTGCCAGCAGCCTCGGACAGATCACTGAAGCTTTCTTT. The J gene is TRBJ1-1, the V gene TRBV6-2 or TRBV6-3, with a possible D match to TRBD1 (6 bases). V dropped 6 bases and J dropped 4 bases, with 12 bases sitting between them. Germline assignment: CDR1 MNHEY and CDR2 SVGEGT. This CDR3 is built from 13 residues.

This clone has only a few counts. The chain has TRBV3-1 (or the pseudogene TRBV3-2) and TRBJ1-4; D gene uncertain. From germline, CDR1 is LGHDT and CDR2 YNNKEL (reference sequence). Between the trimmed V and J ends, which lost 2 bases and 8 bases, there was a span of 9 bases. The CDR3 is 13 residues long. DNA for the CDR3: TGTGCCAGCAGCCAAAGCCTAGGAGAAAAACTGTTTTTT. Translated: CASSQSLGEKLFF.

The chain uses TRBV25-1 and TRBJ2-3; 7 bases fit TRBD1. There are 15 residues in the CDR3. J gave up 1 base and V 6 bases, and 7 bases lay outside the gene matches. The germline CDR1 and CDR2 sequences are MGHDK and SYGVNS. The CDR3, as DNA: TGTGCCAGCAGCCCGGGACAGAGGGGCACAGATACGCAGTATTTT. Protein: CASSPGQRGTDTQYF. Variable domain in full (rest from reference TRBV25-1 and TRBJ2-3): EADIYQTPRYLVIGTGKKITLECSQTMGHDKMYWYQQDPGMELHLIHYSYGVNSTEKGDLSSESTVSRIRTEHFPLTLESARPSHTSQYLCASSPGQRGTDTQYFGPGTRLTVL.

CDR3 coding DNA: TGTGCCAGCAGTCACGGGACAGACGACTACGAGCAGTACGTC. Encoded protein: CASSHGTDDYEQYV. The chain recombines TRBV27 with TRBJ2-7, with TRBD1 identical over 7 bases. This CDR3 spans 14 amino acids. Looked up from germline, CDR1 is MNHEY and CDR2 is SMNVEV (reference sequence). The ends lost 5 bases at V and 3 bases at J; junction bases unmatched: 7.

This chain joins TRBV7-9 and TRBJ2-1; a weak D match, TRBD2 (6 bases). CDR3 size: 17 residues. Per germline, CDR1 SEHNR and CDR2 FQNEAQ (reference sequence). Between the trimmed V and J ends, which lost 5 bases and 3 bases, there was a span of 20 bases. The CDR3 coding sequence is TGTGCCAGCAGCGCGCCCTTACCCGGCGGGGTCTACAATGAGCAGTTCTTC. It encodes CASSAPLPGGVYNEQFF.

The CDR3 here is CASTPPGPNEQYF. The DNA for the CDR3 is TGTGCCAGCACCCCTCCGGGTCCCAACGAGCAGTACTTC. This rearrangement joins TRBV5-8 to TRBJ2-7, with D hard to call. In germline, CDR1 is SGHTS, CDR2 YDEGEE. Trimming shortened V by 6 bases and J by 5 bases, and 15 bases separated the two germline ends. The CDR3 contains 13 residues. The whole variable domain, remainder taken from reference TRBV5-8 and TRBJ2-7, is EAGVTQSPTHLIKTRGQQATLRCSPISGHTSVYWYQQALGLGLQFLLWYDEGEERNRGNFPPRFSGRQFPNYSSELNVNALELEDSALYLCASTPPGPNEQYFGPGTRLTVT.

The rearrangement uses TRBV19 and TRBJ1-4, with 7 bases lining up with TRBD1. Germline loops: CDR1 LNHDA, CDR2 SQIVND (reference sequence). This CDR3 region has 15 residues. V dropped 6 bases and J dropped 8; count of bases not matched to a gene: 12. This chain's CDR3 is CASRTHRGGYEKLFF. DNA of the CDR3: TGTGCCAGTAGAACCCACAGGGGCGGATACGAAAAACTGTTTTTT.

This clone has a single count. The gene calls are TRBV15 and TRBJ1-2; 9 bases map to TRBD1. The germline V gene encodes CDR1 LNHNV and CDR2 YYDKDF (reference sequence). The CDR3 extends over 14 amino acids. After removal of 5 bases from V and 8 bases from J, the junction contained 9 bases not matched to a gene. The CDR3 sequence is CATSDEGQGEGYTF. CDR3 coding DNA: TGTGCCACCAGCGATGAGGGACAGGGTGAAGGCTACACCTTC.

This chain connects TRBV5-1 to TRBJ1-6, with D possibly being TRBD1 (6 bases). In germline, CDR1 is SGHRS, CDR2 YFSETQ. Between the trimmed V and J ends, which lost 4 bases and 9 bases, there was a span of 17 bases. This CDR3 comprises 15 residues. DNA of the CDR3: TGCGCCAGCAGCCCCCGGGCAGGGGAGAGTTCACCCCTCCACTTT. Translated, it gives CASSPRAGESSPLHF.

The CDR3 DNA reads as TGTGCCAGCATCGAGGACAGGGACTCACCCCTCCACTTT. Translated, it gives CASIEDRDSPLHF. V and J are TRBV28 and TRBJ1-6; 8 bases are shared with TRBD1. The junction had 6 bases not matched to a gene; V was cut back by 7 bases and J by 10 bases. Germline assignment: CDR1 MDHEN and CDR2 SYDVKM. This CDR3 region has 13 residues.

The chain couples TRBV7-8 to TRBJ1-5, with a possible D match to TRBD1 (6 bases). V was trimmed by 5 bases and J by 5 bases, leaving 19 bases between them. CDR1 and CDR2 from the germline V gene are SGHVS and FQNEAQ. The CDR3 is 16 residues long. CDR3 sequence: CASSPGTLRRDQPQHF. The CDR3 DNA reads TGTGCCAGCAGCCCCGGGACACTGAGAAGAGATCAGCCCCAGCATTTT. Together with reference TRBV7-8 and TRBJ1-5, the CDR3 gives the full variable domain: GAGVSQSPRYKVAKRGQDVALRCDPISGHVSLFWYQQALGQGPEFLTYFQNEAQLDKSGLPSDRFFAERPEGSVSTLKIQRTQQEDSAVYLCASSPGTLRRDQPQHFGDGTRLSIL.

The chain has TRBV27 and TRBJ2-1; 13 bases agree with TRBD2. Germline trimming cut 6 bases from V and 1 base from J; bases unmatched to any gene: 9. The CDR3 extends over 18 amino acids. CDR1 is MNHEY and CDR2 is SMNVEV in the germline V gene (reference sequence). The CDR3 region is CASRRLAGGYKSYNEQFF. The CDR3 DNA reads TGTGCCAGCAGGCGACTAGCGGGGGGTTATAAGTCCTACAATGAGCAGTTCTTC.